This is a list of T cell receptor beta chains from one sample in a study of blood T cell repertoires in COVID-19. Clones were sequenced by immunoSEQ multiplex PCR, and TCRdb holds only the in-frame ones, with some missing. The sample lists approximately 240,000 clones, more than 70% occurring once. The source material was peripheral blood. The receptors were sampled from a woman between 40 and 50 years old who had recovered from COVID-19. Both conserved end residues are part of each CDR3. A D gene is named only where the DNA matches it firmly. Clone size is shown for a subset of rows, as once, few, many or a class of expanded clone.

cdr3_nt: TGTGCCAGCAGTGACTCATACAGGGGAGGAAGGAACACTGAAGCTTTCTTT
cdr3_aa: CASSDSYRGGRNTEAFF
j_call: TRBJ1-1
clone_size: .
v_call: TRBV27
d_call: TRBD1

cdr3_nt: TGTGCCAGCTCCCCAGGACAGGGGGCGAATCAGCCCCAGCATTTT
cdr3_aa: CASSPGQGANQPQHF
j_call: TRBJ1-5
clone_size: .
v_call: TRBV18
d_call: TRBD1

cdr3_nt: TGTGCCAGCAGGGGGGGGCCCTTATCTAACTATGGCTACACCTTC
cdr3_aa: CASRGGPLSNYGYTF
j_call: TRBJ1-2
clone_size: .
v_call: TRBV6-5
d_call: .

cdr3_nt: TGTGCCAGCAGCGTAGAGGGACTAGCCTACGAGCAGTACTTC
cdr3_aa: CASSVEGLAYEQYF
j_call: TRBJ2-7
clone_size: .
v_call: TRBV9
d_call: TRBD2

cdr3_nt: TGTGCCATTGCAAGGGGCGATGAGCAGTTCTTC
cdr3_aa: CAIARGDEQFF
j_call: TRBJ2-1
clone_size: once
v_call: TRBV10-3
d_call: .

cdr3_nt: TGTGCCAGCAGTTTACAATCCCCGCGCGGTAACTATGGCTACACCTTC
cdr3_aa: CASSLQSPRGNYGYTF
j_call: TRBJ1-2
clone_size: .
v_call: TRBV27
d_call: .

cdr3_nt: TGTGCCAGCAACCCCGGGGGGGCGGTCAATTCACCCCTCCACTTT
cdr3_aa: CASNPGGAVNSPLHF
j_call: TRBJ1-6
clone_size: .
v_call: TRBV6-6
d_call: .

cdr3_nt: TGTGCCAGCAGCTTAGGACGCGGTAACTATGGCTACACCTTC
cdr3_aa: CASSLGRGNYGYTF
j_call: TRBJ1-2
clone_size: once
v_call: TRBV7-2
d_call: .

cdr3_nt: TGCGCCAGCAGCCTGGGGACAGGGAACTATGGCTACACCTTC
cdr3_aa: CASSLGTGNYGYTF
j_call: TRBJ1-2
clone_size: .
v_call: TRBV5-1
d_call: TRBD1

cdr3_nt: TGTGCCAGAAGCTTGGTATGGGGAACAGGGGATAATTCACCCCTCCACTTT
cdr3_aa: CARSLVWGTGDNSPLHF
j_call: TRBJ1-6
clone_size: many
v_call: TRBV5-3
d_call: TRBD1

cdr3_nt: TGTGCCAGCAGCCAAGATGGGCTAGCGGGAGGATACAATGAGCAGTTCTTC
cdr3_aa: CASSQDGLAGGYNEQFF
j_call: TRBJ2-1
clone_size: .
v_call: TRBV3-1/TRBV3-2
d_call: TRBD2

cdr3_nt: TGCGCCAGCAGCTTTACTAGCGGGTCCTACAATGAGCAGTTCTTC
cdr3_aa: CASSFTSGSYNEQFF
j_call: TRBJ2-1
clone_size: .
v_call: TRBV5-1
d_call: TRBD2

cdr3_nt: TGCGCCAGCAGCCAAGACCGGGGGGGAAACGATGGCTACACCTTC
cdr3_aa: CASSQDRGGNDGYTF
j_call: TRBJ1-2
clone_size: once
v_call: TRBV4-1
d_call: .

cdr3_nt: TGTGCCAGTAGGAAGACAGGGACTTATAGCAATCAGCCCCAGCATTTT
cdr3_aa: CASRKTGTYSNQPQHF
j_call: TRBJ1-5
clone_size: once
v_call: TRBV19
d_call: TRBD1

cdr3_nt: TGTGCCTGGAGTGTGGGAGTTGCCTATGGCTACACCTTC
cdr3_aa: CAWSVGVAYGYTF
j_call: TRBJ1-2
clone_size: .
v_call: TRBV30
d_call: .

cdr3_nt: TGTGCCAGCTCACCTTCTGGGGAGAGCTATGGCTACACCTTC
cdr3_aa: CASSPSGESYGYTF
j_call: TRBJ1-2
clone_size: .
v_call: TRBV18
d_call: .